Following are 6 T cell receptor beta chains from one sample sequenced in a study of CD8 T cells in ankylosing spondylitis. Using its own MiXCR run on the 5' RACE reads, TCRdb lists one record per CDR3 protein. The table includes hundreds of thousands of distinct CDR3 sequences, around 8% detected once. The sequenced material came from blood, either unsorted or a sorted T cell fraction (not recorded which). Receptors were obtained from a female donor with ankylosing spondylitis or in good health (not recorded which).

This clonotype has ten or more counts. As DNA, the CDR3 is TGTGCCAGCAGTTACTCCTGGACTAGCGGGACAGAGCAGTTCTTC. Translating gives CASSYSWTSGTEQFF. The chain has TRBV6-5 and TRBJ2-1, with 12 bases identical to TRBD2. There are 15 residues in the CDR3. The germline gives CDR1 MNHEY, CDR2 SVGAGI. The V segment lost 0 bases and the J segment 10 bases; nucleotides outside the gene matches: 4.

This clonotype was detected many times. V gene TRBV7-6 combines with J gene TRBJ2-1; TRBD2 agrees at 7 bases. Germline CDR1 SGHVS, CDR2 FNYEAQ. The CDR3 runs 13 residues. After removal of 1 base from V and 12 bases from J, the junction contained 6 bases not matched to a gene. The CDR3 nucleotides read TGTGCCAGCAGCTTAGAGACTAGCTCCCGGCAGTTCTTC. Translating gives CASSLETSSRQFF.

This clonotype was detected ten times or more. The chain carries TRBV2 and TRBJ2-1; D is unresolved. This CDR3 region has 10 residues. Per the germline V gene, CDR1 is SNHLY and CDR2 is FYNNEI. V lost 6 bases, J lost 5 bases, and 2 bases lay in between. The CDR3 nucleotides read TGTGCCAGCAGGGACAATGAGCAGTTCTTC. Its translation: CASRDNEQFF. Drawing the rest from reference TRBV2 and TRBJ2-1, the complete variable domain is EPEVTQTPSHQVTQMGQEVILRCVPISNHLYFYWYRQILGQKVEFLVSFYNNEISEKSEIFDDQFSVERPDGSNFTLKIRSTKLEDSAMYFCASRDNEQFFGPGTRLTVL.

This clonotype came up many times. One junction end does not reproduce the germline sequence, and a read error may be involved. V usage is TRBV29-1 and J usage is TRBJ2-1; no definite D call. Looked up from germline, CDR1 is SQVTM and CDR2 is ANQGSEA. The CDR3 is 11 residues long. The CDR3 spells CSVEGLDGAVF. The CDR3 DNA follows: TGCAGCGTTGAAGGATTGGACGGAGCAGTCTTC.

This clonotype was observed at least ten times. This chain uses TRBV14 with TRBJ2-7, with D perhaps TRBD1 (6 bases). The CDR3 is 14 amino acids. V was cut by 1 base and J by 7 bases, with 14 bases left in between. In germline, CDR1 is SGHDN, CDR2 FVKESK. The CDR3 bases are TGTGCCAGCAGCCAAGCCTTTTCGAGGGGGGAGCAGTACTTC. Translated, it gives CASSQAFSRGEQYF.

The chain is built from TRBV12-3 or TRBV12-4 and TRBJ2-7; the match to TRBD2 covers 10 bases. This CDR3 has 16 residues. With V trimmed by 8 bases and J by 3 bases, 13 bases remained unmatched. CDR3 DNA sequence: TGTGCCAGCTGCTCAGCTCTCTCTAGCGGGAGCTACGAGCAGTACTTC. Its protein product is CASCSALSSGSYEQYF.